The clone carrying this T cell receptor (beta chain) has a count of ten or more. Antigen specificity is unknown. The data originate from a study of T cell repertoires in cytomegalovirus infection. Across the whole study: Indicated by public TCR beta signatures were CMV infection and matching HLA type.

A single record per CDR3 protein comes from TCRdb applying MiXCR to the reads. The sample shows just over 300,000 distinct CDR3 sequences, roughly 15% of them seen only once. Study-level points and caveats: Within the response measured ex vivo, HLA-C-restricted CMV-specific TCR beta clonotypes were dominant.

The CDR3 loop spans 14 amino acids. Trimming took 1 base from V and 7 from J, leaving 8 bases between them. In germline, CDR1 is SGHTA, CDR2 FQGNSA. The receptor was derived from a human donor in good health (CMV status not recorded). Some clones in this sample may be carry-over from other donors' samples. What was sequenced was PBMCs. The chain couples TRBV7-2 to TRBJ1-6; no definite D call. In DNA form, the CDR3 reads TGTGCCAGCAGCTTAGATCGTCGGAATTCACCCCTCCACTTT. Encoded protein: CASSLDRRNSPLHF.